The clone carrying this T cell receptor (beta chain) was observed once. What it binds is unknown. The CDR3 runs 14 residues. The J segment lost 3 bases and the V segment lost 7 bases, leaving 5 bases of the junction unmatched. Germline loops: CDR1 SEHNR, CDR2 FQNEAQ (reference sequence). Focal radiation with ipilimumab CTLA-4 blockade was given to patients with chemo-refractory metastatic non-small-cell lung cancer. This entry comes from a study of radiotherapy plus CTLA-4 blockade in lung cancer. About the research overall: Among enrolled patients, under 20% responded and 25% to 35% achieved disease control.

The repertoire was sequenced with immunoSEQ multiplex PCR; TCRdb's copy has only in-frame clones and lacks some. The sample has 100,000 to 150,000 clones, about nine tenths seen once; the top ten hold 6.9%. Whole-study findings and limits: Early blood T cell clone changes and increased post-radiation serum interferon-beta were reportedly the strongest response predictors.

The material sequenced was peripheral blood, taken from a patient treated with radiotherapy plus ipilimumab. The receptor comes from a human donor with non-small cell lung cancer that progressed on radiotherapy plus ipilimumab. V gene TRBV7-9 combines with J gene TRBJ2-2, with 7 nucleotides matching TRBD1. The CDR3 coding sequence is TGTGCCAGCAAACACAGGGGTTACACCGGGGAGCTGTTTTTT. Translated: CASKHRGYTGELFF.